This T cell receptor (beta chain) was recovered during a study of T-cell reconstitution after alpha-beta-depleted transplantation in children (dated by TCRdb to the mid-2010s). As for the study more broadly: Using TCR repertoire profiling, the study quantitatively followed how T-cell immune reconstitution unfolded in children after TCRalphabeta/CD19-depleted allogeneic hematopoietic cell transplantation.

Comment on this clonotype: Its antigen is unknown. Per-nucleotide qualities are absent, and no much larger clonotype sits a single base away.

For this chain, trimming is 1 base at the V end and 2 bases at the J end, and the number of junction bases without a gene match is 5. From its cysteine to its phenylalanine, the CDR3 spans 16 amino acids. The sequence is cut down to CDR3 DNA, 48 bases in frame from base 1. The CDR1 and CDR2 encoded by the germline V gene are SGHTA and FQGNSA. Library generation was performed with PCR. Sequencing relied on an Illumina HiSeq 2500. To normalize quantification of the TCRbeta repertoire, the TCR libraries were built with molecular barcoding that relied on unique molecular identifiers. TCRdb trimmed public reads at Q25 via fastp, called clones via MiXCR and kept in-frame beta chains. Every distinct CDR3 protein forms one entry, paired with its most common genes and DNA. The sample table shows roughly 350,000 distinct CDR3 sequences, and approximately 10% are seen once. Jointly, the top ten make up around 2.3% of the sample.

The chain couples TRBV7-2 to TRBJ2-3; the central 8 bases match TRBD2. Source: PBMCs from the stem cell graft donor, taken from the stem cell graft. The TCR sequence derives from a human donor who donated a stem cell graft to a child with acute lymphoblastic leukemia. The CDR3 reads CASSLGTSRVTDTQYF. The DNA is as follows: TGTGCCAGCAGCTTAGGGACTAGCAGGGTCACAGATACGCAGTATTTT.